One T cell receptor (beta chain) is described in this entry. Its antigen is still unknown. TCRdb redid the calling of the reads with MiXCR, one entry per CDR3 protein. The sample holds a few hundred thousand distinct CDR3 sequences, roughly 42% seen once. This sample was taken from a study of T cell repertoires in cytomegalovirus infection. Study details: In public TCR beta signatures, there were indications of both CMV infection and matching HLA type.

CDR3 length equals 15 residues. CDR1 and CDR2 from the germline V gene are SGHVS and FNYEAQ. Trimming cost V 1 base and J 3 bases, with 9 bases left between them. Study-level points and caveats: Cumulative frequency (of public TCR beta family members) identified carriers of CMV plus the relevant HLA. Across the ex vivo response, the dominant clonotypes were HLA-C-restricted CMV-specific TCR beta clonotypes.

This TCR derives from a human donor in good health (CMV status not recorded). Some clones in this sample may be carry-over from other donors' samples. This specimen consisted of cultured PBMCs, obtained from culture after CMV antigen stimulation. The chain has TRBV7-6 and TRBJ2-2, with D unresolved. This chain's CDR3 is CASSLGLWYTGELFF. The CDR3 coding sequence is TGTGCCAGCAGCTTAGGGCTCTGGTACACCGGGGAGCTGTTTTTT.